One and the same sample provided the 5 T cell receptor beta chains below, sequenced in a study of post-analysis software for immune sequencing data. The antigens these receptors bind are not known. cDNA libraries of TCR beta carried unique molecular identifiers. In TCRdb, the PCR reads were re-called with MiXCR into one record per CDR3 protein. The table records approximately 630,000 distinct CDR3 sequences, around 64% of them present only once. Findings and caveats of the study: Elevated frequency relative to controls characterized 4 or 5 TRBV segments in patients, TRBV5-6, TRBV5-1 and TRBV20-1 among them.

Sequenced input: blood. The receptors come from a girl aged 2 to 9 with multiple sclerosis.

V usage is TRBV7-9 and J usage is TRBJ2-7, with D perhaps matching TRBD2 (6 bases). The CDR3 spans 16 residues. Germline CDR1 and CDR2: SEHNR and FQNEAQ (reference sequence). Trimming took 6 bases from V and 3 from J, leaving 21 bases between them. CDR3 coding DNA: TGTGCCAGCAGACTCGGGGGAGAGGGCTTAATCTACGAGCAGTACTTC. Its translation is CASRLGGEGLIYEQYF.

The chain carries TRBV5-1 and TRBJ2-3; TRBD1 is a possible D gene (6 bases). V was trimmed by 2 bases and J by 2 bases, leaving 12 bases between them. The germline V gene has CDR1 SGHRS and CDR2 YFSETQ. The length of the CDR3 is 15 residues. Written as DNA, the CDR3 is TGCGCCAGCAGCTTCGATACAGGGTCCACAGATACGCAGTATTTT. Its protein product is CASSFDTGSTDTQYF. Full variable domain (outside the CDR3, taken from reference TRBV5-1 and TRBJ2-3): KAGVTQTPRYLIKTRGQQVTLSCSPISGHRSVSWYQQTPGQGLQFLFEYFSETQRNKGNFPGRFSGRQFSNSRSEMNVSTLELGDSALYLCASSFDTGSTDTQYFGPGTRLTVL.

This clonotype was seen a handful of times. This chain uses TRBV7-2 with TRBJ2-3; 15 positions match TRBD2. With V trimmed by 5 bases and J by 4 bases, 13 bases remained unmatched. Germline CDR1 is SGHTA and CDR2 is FQGNSA. This CDR3 is built from 19 residues. The CDR3 DNA is TGTGCCAGCAGCCAGGGACTAGCGGGAGGCCCCTTTGGCGCAGATACGCAGTATTTT. It translates to CASSQGLAGGPFGADTQYF.

The gene calls are TRBV5-6 and TRBJ2-5; weak D call: TRBD1 (5 bases). V was clipped by 4 bases and J by 0 bases, with 22 bases between them. The CDR3 is 18 residues long. From germline, CDR1 is SGHDT and CDR2 YYEEEE. For the CDR3, the DNA is TGTGCCAGCAGCCAAACAGCACAGGAGTACACGTACCAAGAGACCCAGTACTTC. Translating it yields CASSQTAQEYTYQETQYF.

The chain recombines TRBV12-3 or TRBV12-4 with TRBJ1-5; D unclear. Trimming took 3 bases from V and 5 from J, leaving 8 bases between them. The CDR3 consists of 13 residues. CDR3: CASSFRSDQPQHF. Written as DNA, the CDR3 is TGTGCCAGCAGTTTTCGGTCCGATCAGCCCCAGCATTTT.